This T cell receptor (beta chain) was identified during a study of blood T cell repertoires in COVID-19. Looking at the study overall: The origin of the acute and convalescent COVID-19 samples was the United States, Italy and Spain.

Methods used by the authors: Quantification of nucleated cells was approximated via reference gene primer amplification. Assay used: immunoSEQ multiplex PCR; TCRdb lists only in-frame clones, some missing. D and trimming were read from the DNA, whereas the V and J calls and clone size are those reported in that table. The sample shows some 320,000 clones, roughly 90% of them seen only once. Trimming stripped 1 base from V and 1 base from J, with 4 bases between. This CDR3 region has 13 residues. Germline loops: CDR1 SGHAT, CDR2 FQNNGV. Participant age was roughly 18 to 95 years, and participants resided in about two dozen US areas.

This chain uses TRBV11-2 with TRBJ2-5; D is undetermined. The sequenced sample consisted of PBMCs or T cells enriched from blood (not recorded which). This receptor was identified in a woman in her 30s who had been exposed to COVID-19. CDR3 sequence reads: CASSLGSQETQYF. CDR3 nucleotides: TGTGCCAGCAGCTTAGGCAGCCAAGAGACCCAGTACTTC. The complete variable domain, with remaining parts taken from reference TRBV11-2 and TRBJ2-5, reads EAGVAQSPRYKIIEKRQSVAFWCNPISGHATLYWYQQILGQGPKLLIQFQNNGVVDDSQLPKDRFSAERLKGVDSTLKIQPAKLEDSAVYLCASSLGSQETQYFGPGTRLLVL.